Following are 30 T cell receptor beta chains from one sample sequenced in a study of cytomegalovirus exposure and HLA in healthy donors. The study ran its PCR with 60 Vbeta and 13 Jbeta primers. TCRdb's table, derived via immunoSEQ multiplex PCR, lists solely in-frame clones and lacks some. The repertoire holds some 100,000 clones, with about 68% as singletons. Material: PBMCs. Receptors were obtained from a woman in her forties or fifties in good health and CMV-seropositive.

This chain links TRBV6-1 with TRBJ2-7, with D perhaps TRBD1 (5 bases). The V gene's germline CDR1 is MNHNS and CDR2 SASEGT. CDR3 size: 15 residues. V lost 10 bases and J 2 bases, leaving 21 bases between the germline ends. The CDR3 spells CAITPGQGVPYEQYF. CDR3 DNA: TGTGCCATCACTCCCGGGCAGGGTGTGCCCTACGAGCAGTACTTC.

This clone occurred a few times. This sequence joins TRBV19 and TRBJ2-3, with D tentatively TRBD1 (5 bases). Germline loops: CDR1 LNHDA, CDR2 SQIVND (reference sequence). This CDR3 has 15 residues. Trimming left V 1 base short and J 1 base short, with 9 bases between. CDR3 sequence: CASSIVQGGTDTQYF. The CDR3 region has the DNA TGTGCCAGTAGTATAGTCCAGGGTGGCACAGATACGCAGTATTTT.

On this clone: Other nucleotide sequences from this sample produce the same CDR3. This chain links TRBV28 with TRBJ1-5, with 7 bases matching TRBD1. The germline V gene encodes CDR1 MDHEN and CDR2 SYDVKM. V dropped 5 bases and J dropped 0; count of bases not matched to a gene: 4. The CDR3 spans 15 residues. The CDR3 loop reads CASSLRGSSNQPQHF. The CDR3, as DNA: TGTGCCAGCAGTCTCAGGGGGTCTAGCAATCAGCCCCAGCATTTT.

This chain uses TRBV5-1 with TRBJ2-1; 10 bases map to TRBD2. The CDR3 is 17 amino acids. Germline V gives CDR1 SGHRS, CDR2 YFSETQ. After removal of 2 bases from V and 4 bases from J, the junction contained 9 bases not matched to a gene. The CDR3 sequence: CASSFASGGAQYNEQFF. The CDR3, as DNA: TGCGCCAGCAGCTTTGCTAGCGGGGGAGCTCAATACAATGAGCAGTTCTTC.

J is TRBJ1-6 and V is TRBV5-1; D ambiguous. The CDR3 is 12 residues long. V gave up 2 bases and J gave up 13 bases, with 10 bases separating them. Germline CDR1 reads SGHRS; CDR2 reads YFSETQ. The CDR3: CASSLSGEPLHF. The CDR3 region has the DNA TGCGCCAGCAGCTTATCTGGGGAGCCCCTCCACTTT. The entire variable domain, with the rest obtained from reference TRBV5-1 and TRBJ1-6, is as follows: KAGVTQTPRYLIKTRGQQVTLSCSPISGHRSVSWYQQTPGQGLQFLFEYFSETQRNKGNFPGRFSGRQFSNSRSEMNVSTLELGDSALYLCASSLSGEPLHFGNGTRLTVT.

In the case of this clone: Distinct nucleotide sequences in the sample also encode this CDR3. The genes are TRBV28 and TRBJ2-5; 7 bases line up with TRBD2. CDR1 and CDR2 (germline): MDHEN, SYDVKM. V lost 5 bases and J lost 2; bases outside the gene matches: 5. The CDR3 is 14 amino acids. DNA of the CDR3: TGTGCCAGCAGTCCCCCGGGACTACAAGAGACCCAGTACTTC. Its protein product is CASSPPGLQETQYF. Complete variable domain (other parts from reference TRBV28 and TRBJ2-5): DVKVTQSSRYLVKRTGEKVFLECVQDMDHENMFWYRQDPGLGLRLIYFSYDVKMKEKGDIPEGYSVSREKKERFSLILESASTNQTSMYLCASSPPGLQETQYFGPGTRLLVL.

The CDR3 sequence: CASSQDSPDETAEPGEKLFF. In DNA form, the CDR3 reads TGTGCCAGCAGCCAAGATAGCCCAGACGAGACAGCTGAACCTGGGGAAAAACTGTTTTTT. The chain carries TRBV4-2 and TRBJ1-4, with a weak D call TRBD1 (5 bases). Germline V gene sequence: CDR1 LGHNA, CDR2 YNFKEQ. This CDR3 region has 20 residues. Trimming pared 0 bases from V and 8 bases from J, leaving 28 bases between.

The gene calls are TRBV5-4 and TRBJ1-1, with TRBD1 identical over 9 bases. The germline gives CDR1 SGHNT, CDR2 YYREEE (reference sequence). CDR3 length: 15 amino acids. J lost 4 bases, V lost 5 bases, and 9 bases had no gene match. The CDR3 loop reads CASSPGTGSTTEAFF. CDR3 nucleotide sequence: TGTGCCAGCAGTCCCGGGACAGGGTCGACCACTGAAGCTTTCTTT. Full variable domain (rest looked up from reference TRBV5-4 and TRBJ1-1): ETGVTQSPTHLIKTRGQQVTLRCSSQSGHNTVSWYQQALGQGPQFIFQYYREEENGRGNFPPRFSGLQFPNYSSELNVNALELDDSALYLCASSPGTGSTTEAFFGQGTRLTVV.

CDR3 in DNA: TGTGCCAGCCTCTCAGTTATTCGTCAGCCCCAGCATTTT. Amino acids: CASLSVIRQPQHF. The chain links TRBV28 to TRBJ1-5, with D unclear. The CDR3 is made up of 13 amino acids. Trimming stripped 8 bases from V and 6 bases from J, with 14 bases between. In germline, CDR1 is MDHEN, CDR2 SYDVKM.

This clone was picked up a small number of times. J is TRBJ2-7 and V is TRBV6-1; 7 nucleotides match TRBD2. The germline V gene has CDR1 MNHNS and CDR2 SASEGT. The V gene end was trimmed by 11 bases and the J gene end by 4 bases; junction bases not matched to a gene: 17. This CDR3 contains 15 residues. The CDR3 spells CAGTGASGPGYEQYF. The CDR3 coding sequence is TGTGCCGGCACCGGGGCTAGCGGACCCGGTTACGAGCAGTACTTC.

The chain couples TRBV4-1 to TRBJ1-3, with TRBD1 matching over 7 bases. The CDR3 consists of 16 residues. V shed 0 bases and J 3 bases; nucleotides not matched to a gene: 5. Germline V lookup: CDR1 MGHRA, CDR2 YSYEKL. The CDR3 nucleotides read TGCGCCAGCAGCCAAGAGGAACAGGGGTTTGGAAACACCATATATTTT. Protein product: CASSQEEQGFGNTIYF.

J is TRBJ2-5 and V is TRBV2; D is perhaps TRBD2 (5 bases). Germline V gene data show CDR1 as SNHLY and CDR2 as FYNNEI. The CDR3 has 13 amino acids. V dropped 4 bases and J dropped 4 bases, with 10 bases sitting between them. The CDR3 nucleotides read TGTGCCAGCAGTGGTACGGGATCAGAGACCCAGTACTTC. Its protein is CASSGTGSETQYF.

The chain couples TRBV4-1 to TRBJ2-2, with a weak D call TRBD2 (6 bases). This CDR3 contains 15 residues. The V gene lost 1 base and the J gene lost 1 base, with 7 bases spanning the gap. Germline lookup yields CDR1 MGHRA and CDR2 YSYEKL. The CDR3 DNA reads TGCGCCAGCAGCCAAGGTAGCGGGAACACCGGGGAGCTGTTTTTT. Its translation is CASSQGSGNTGELFF.

CDR3 DNA: TGTGCCAGCAGTTTGAAAGGGGTTACTAATGAAAAACTGTTTTTT. Translated, it gives CASSLKGVTNEKLFF. The V and J genes are TRBV27 and TRBJ1-4; tentatively, D is TRBD1 (5 bases). The CDR3 consists of 15 residues. The V gene lost 3 bases and the J gene lost 2 bases, with 10 bases spanning the gap. Germline V CDR1 and CDR2: MNHEY, SMNVEV (reference sequence).

V and J are TRBV7-2 and TRBJ1-2, with 9 bases identical to TRBD1. Germline V CDR1 and CDR2: SGHTA, FQGNSA. The trim removed 0 bases at V and 5 bases at J, leaving 4 bases unmatched. The CDR3 loop spans 15 amino acids. The CDR3 loop is CASSLADGTGYGYTF. DNA for the CDR3: TGTGCCAGCAGCTTAGCGGATGGGACAGGGTATGGCTACACCTTC.

The chain employs TRBV7-3 and TRBJ2-1; tentatively, D is TRBD2 (6 bases). The V end lost 5 bases, the J end lost 8 bases, and 16 bases lay between the germline ends. Germline CDR1 SGHTA, CDR2 FQGTGA. The CDR3 extends over 14 amino acids. CDR3 bases: TGTGCCAGCAGCCCCGAAGTCACTAGCCATGAGCAGTTCTTC. Translated, it gives CASSPEVTSHEQFF.

The rearrangement uses TRBV7-2 and TRBJ1-2; 8 bases agree with TRBD1. The CDR3 has 14 residues. The germline V gene has CDR1 SGHTA and CDR2 FQGNSA. The trim removed 3 bases at V and 8 bases at J, leaving 8 bases unmatched. The CDR3 region is CASSFGQGEEGYTF. The DNA of the CDR3 is TGTGCCAGCAGCTTCGGACAGGGTGAGGAGGGCTACACCTTC.

V usage is TRBV19 and J usage is TRBJ2-3; TRBD2 agrees at 10 bases. V lost 3 bases to trimming and J lost 4 bases; unmatched junction nucleotides: 13. This CDR3 has 18 amino acids. Looked up from germline, CDR1 is LNHDA and CDR2 is SQIVND (reference sequence). CDR3 loop: CASSIDRAGGPSPDTQYF. The CDR3 DNA reads as TGTGCCAGTAGTATTGACCGAGCGGGGGGGCCCAGCCCAGATACGCAGTATTTT.

This rearrangement joins TRBV4-1 to TRBJ2-2; TRBD2 matches 8 bases. The V and J ends lost 1 base and 8 bases, in that order; junction bases with no gene match: 21. CDR1 and CDR2 (germline): MGHRA, YSYEKL. The CDR3 is 20 amino acids. CDR3 nucleotide sequence: TGCGCCAGCAGCCAAGTAGGGGGACTAGGAATATTCAGTACGAGTGGGGAGCTGTTTTTT. Translating it yields CASSQVGGLGIFSTSGELFF.

The chain couples TRBV7-2 to TRBJ2-5, with D possibly TRBD1 on 6 matching bases. The CDR3 loop spans 13 amino acids. Germline-derived CDR1 and CDR2 are SGHTA and FQGNSA. V gave up 6 bases and J gave up 3 bases, with 11 bases separating them. The CDR3 spells CASSQNREETQYF. The CDR3 nucleotides are TGTGCCAGCAGTCAGAACAGGGAAGAGACCCAGTACTTC. The whole variable domain, remainder taken from reference TRBV7-2 and TRBJ2-5, is GAGVSQSPSNKVTEKGKDVELRCDPISGHTALYWYRQSLGQGLEFLIYFQGNSAPDKSGLPSDRFSAERTGGSVSTLTIQRTQQEDSAVYLCASSQNREETQYFGPGTRLLVL.

This chain uses TRBV7-9 with TRBJ2-1, with TRBD2 matching 9 bases. The CDR3 is 16 residues long. The J segment lost 4 bases and the V segment lost 1 base, leaving 5 bases of the junction unmatched. Germline CDR1 is SEHNR and CDR2 is FQNEAQ (reference sequence). The CDR3 sequence: CASSLGFSGGYNEQFF. In nucleotides, the CDR3 is TGTGCCAGCAGCTTAGGGTTTAGCGGGGGTTACAATGAGCAGTTCTTC. The whole variable domain, remainder taken from reference TRBV7-9 and TRBJ2-1, is DTGVSQNPRHKITKRGQNVTFRCDPISEHNRLYWYRQTLGQGPEFLTYFQNEAQLEKSRLLSDRFSAERPKGSFSTLEIQRTEQGDSAMYLCASSLGFSGGYNEQFFGPGTRLTVL.

In this sample, this clone turned up once. The chain has TRBV28 and TRBJ1-2, with 9 bases lining up with TRBD1. CDR1 is MDHEN, CDR2 SYDVKM, per germline. This CDR3 is 21 amino acids long. V trimming: 6 bases; J trimming: 0 bases; junction bases outside the gene matches: 23. CDR3 sequence: CASSPTPGTGNKGPTNYGYTF. The CDR3 coding sequence is TGTGCCAGCAGCCCTACCCCCGGGACAGGGAACAAGGGACCTACTAACTATGGCTACACCTTC.

This clone was detected only once. The J gene is TRBJ1-4, the V gene TRBV19; 7 positions match TRBD1. The CDR3 is made up of 13 amino acids. Germline V gene data show CDR1 as LNHDA and CDR2 as SQIVND (reference sequence). J lost 11 bases, V lost 7 bases, and 10 bases had no gene match. CDR3 DNA sequence: TGTGCCAGTACCGACCGGGACAGCGCGAAACTGTTTTTT. It encodes CASTDRDSAKLFF.

This chain links TRBV29-1 with TRBJ1-2; D is unclear. Germline lookup yields CDR1 SQVTM and CDR2 ANQGSEA. This CDR3 comprises 12 residues. The V end lost 0 bases, the J end lost 3 bases, and 5 bases lay between the germline ends. CDR3 sequence: CSVEDSDYGYTF. The CDR3 DNA reads as TGCAGCGTTGAAGATAGTGACTATGGCTACACCTTC.

The chain is built from TRBV10-3 and TRBJ1-1, with TRBD1 identical over 7 bases. The CDR3 spans 14 residues. Trimming at V came to 10 bases and at J to 3 bases, leaving 11 bases not matched to a gene. CDR1 and CDR2 from the germline V gene are ENHRY and SYGVKD. The CDR3, as DNA: TGTGCCACCAGACAGGGACAGAGAGACACTGAAGCTTTCTTT. This gives the protein CATRQGQRDTEAFF.

V gene TRBV7-2 combines with J gene TRBJ1-5; 8 nucleotides agree with TRBD1. The CDR3 has 15 residues. Trimming removed 5 bases from V and 0 bases from J; junction bases left unmatched: 3. Per the germline V gene, CDR1 is SGHTA and CDR2 is FQGNSA. CDR3 residues: CASSTGGYSNQPQHF. CDR3 DNA sequence: TGTGCCAGCAGCACAGGGGGGTATAGCAATCAGCCCCAGCATTTT.

The V and J genes are TRBV28 and TRBJ1-2; tentatively, D is TRBD1 (5 bases). Germline assignment: CDR1 MDHEN and CDR2 SYDVKM. V was cut by 7 bases and J by 6 bases, with 15 bases left in between. The CDR3 length is 13 residues. CDR3 amino acids: CASTQLGGDGYTF. The CDR3 DNA reads as TGTGCCAGCACTCAATTGGGGGGAGATGGCTACACCTTC.

The V and J genes are TRBV25-1 and TRBJ2-2, with D maybe TRBD2 (5 bases). Trimming stripped 4 bases from V and 3 bases from J, with 12 bases between. Germline CDR1 is MGHDK and CDR2 is SYGVNS. The CDR3 is 15 amino acids. The CDR3 is CASSAAGRDTGELFF. CDR3 sequence (DNA): TGTGCCAGCAGTGCTGCTGGGCGGGACACCGGGGAGCTGTTTTTT.

The V call is TRBV5-8, the J call TRBJ2-3; 7 bases match TRBD2. Germline CDR1 reads SGHTS; CDR2 reads YDEGEE. The J segment lost 1 base and the V segment lost 2 bases, leaving 4 bases of the junction unmatched. The CDR3 covers 15 residues. In nucleotides, the CDR3 is TGTGCCAGCAGCTTAAGGCTAGCGGGCACAGATACGCAGTATTTT. Amino acid sequence: CASSLRLAGTDTQYF.

This clone appeared a few times. The chain carries TRBV4-3 and TRBJ2-1; 12 bases align to TRBD2. The CDR3 is 16 residues long. Germline trimming cut 0 bases from V and 7 bases from J; bases unmatched to any gene: 4. Germline loops: CDR1 LGHNA, CDR2 YSLEER. CDR3 sequence reads: CASSQDSSGRGNEQFF. In DNA, the CDR3 is TGCGCCAGCAGCCAAGATTCTAGCGGGAGGGGTAATGAGCAGTTCTTC.